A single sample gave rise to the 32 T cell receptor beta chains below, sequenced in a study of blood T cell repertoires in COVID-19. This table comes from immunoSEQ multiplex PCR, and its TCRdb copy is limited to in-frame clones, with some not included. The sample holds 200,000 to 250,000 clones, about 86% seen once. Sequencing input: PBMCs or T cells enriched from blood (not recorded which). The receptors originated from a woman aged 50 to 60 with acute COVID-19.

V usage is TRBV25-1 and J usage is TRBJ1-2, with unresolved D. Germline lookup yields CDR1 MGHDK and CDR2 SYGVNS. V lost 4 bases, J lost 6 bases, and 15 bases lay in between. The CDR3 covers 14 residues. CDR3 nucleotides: TGTGCCAGCAGTGGAAACGTCCCTATAGATGGCTACACCTTC. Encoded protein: CASSGNVPIDGYTF.

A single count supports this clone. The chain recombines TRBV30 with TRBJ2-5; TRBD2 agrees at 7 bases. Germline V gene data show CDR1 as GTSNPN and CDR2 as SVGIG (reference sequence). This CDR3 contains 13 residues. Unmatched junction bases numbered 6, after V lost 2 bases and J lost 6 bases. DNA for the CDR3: TGTGCCTGGAGTCCGGGAGGCGGACAGACCCAGTACTTC. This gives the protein CAWSPGGGQTQYF.

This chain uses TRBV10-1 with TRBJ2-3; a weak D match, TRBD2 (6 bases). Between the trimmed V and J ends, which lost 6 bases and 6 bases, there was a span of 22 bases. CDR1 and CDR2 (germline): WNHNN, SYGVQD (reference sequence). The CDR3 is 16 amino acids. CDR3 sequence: CASRKLGPSGRDTQYF. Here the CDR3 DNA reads TGCGCCAGCAGGAAATTGGGGCCCTCAGGGAGGGATACGCAGTATTTT.

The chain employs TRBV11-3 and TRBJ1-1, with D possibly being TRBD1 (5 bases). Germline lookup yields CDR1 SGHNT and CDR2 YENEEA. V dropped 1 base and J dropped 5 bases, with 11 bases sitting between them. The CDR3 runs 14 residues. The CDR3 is CASSLVSGGTEAFF. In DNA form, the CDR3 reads TGTGCCAGCAGCTTAGTCTCCGGGGGGACTGAAGCTTTCTTT.

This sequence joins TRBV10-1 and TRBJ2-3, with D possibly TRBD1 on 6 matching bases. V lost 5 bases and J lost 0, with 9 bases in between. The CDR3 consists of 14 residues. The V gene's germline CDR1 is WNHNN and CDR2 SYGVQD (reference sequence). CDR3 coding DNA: TGCGCCAGCAGTAACAGGGCTAGCACAGATACGCAGTATTTT. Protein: CASSNRASTDTQYF.

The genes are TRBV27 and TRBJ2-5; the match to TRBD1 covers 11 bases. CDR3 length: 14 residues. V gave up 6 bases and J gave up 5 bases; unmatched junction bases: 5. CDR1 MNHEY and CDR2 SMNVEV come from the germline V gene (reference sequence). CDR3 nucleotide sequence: TGTGCCAGCAGGGGACAGGGGGTGGGGGAGACCCAGTACTTC. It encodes CASRGQGVGETQYF.

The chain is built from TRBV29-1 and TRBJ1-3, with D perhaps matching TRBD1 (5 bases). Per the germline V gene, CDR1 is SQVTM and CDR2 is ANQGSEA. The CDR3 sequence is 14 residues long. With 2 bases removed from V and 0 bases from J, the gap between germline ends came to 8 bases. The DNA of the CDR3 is TGCAGCGTTGAACAGGGCATCTCTGGAAACACCATATATTTT. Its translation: CSVEQGISGNTIYF.

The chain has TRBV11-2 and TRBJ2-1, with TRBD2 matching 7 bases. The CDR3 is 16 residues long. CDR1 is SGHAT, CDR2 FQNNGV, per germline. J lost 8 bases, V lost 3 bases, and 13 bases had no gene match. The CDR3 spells CASSFEAGVRSDEQFF. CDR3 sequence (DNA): TGTGCCAGCAGCTTTGAGGCGGGAGTAAGGAGCGATGAGCAGTTCTTC.

The CDR3 sequence is CASSPGFVGETQYF. The DNA of the CDR3 is TGTGCCAGCAGCCCCGGGTTTGTAGGAGAGACCCAGTACTTC. The rearrangement uses TRBV7-9 and TRBJ2-5; D ambiguous. This CDR3 contains 14 residues. The V end lost 5 bases, the J end lost 4 bases, and 14 bases lay between the germline ends. Germline V gene data show CDR1 as SEHNR and CDR2 as FQNEAQ (reference sequence).

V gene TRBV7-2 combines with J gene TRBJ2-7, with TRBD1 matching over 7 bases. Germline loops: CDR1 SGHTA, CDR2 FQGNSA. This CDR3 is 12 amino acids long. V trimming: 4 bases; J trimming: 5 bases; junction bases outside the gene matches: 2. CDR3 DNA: TGTGCCAGCAGCTCGACAGGGAACGAGCAGTACTTC. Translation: CASSSTGNEQYF.

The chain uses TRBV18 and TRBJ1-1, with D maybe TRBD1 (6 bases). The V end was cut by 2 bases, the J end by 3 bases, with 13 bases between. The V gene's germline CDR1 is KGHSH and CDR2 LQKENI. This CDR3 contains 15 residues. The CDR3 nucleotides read TGTGCCAGCTCACCAGTGAGGGGGTTGGACACTGAAGCTTTCTTT. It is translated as CASSPVRGLDTEAFF.

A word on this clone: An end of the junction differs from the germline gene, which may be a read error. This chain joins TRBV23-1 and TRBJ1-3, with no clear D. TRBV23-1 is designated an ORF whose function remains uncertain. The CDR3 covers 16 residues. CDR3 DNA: TGCGCCAGCAGTCAATCTCCTCCACCTACTGGAGACACCATATATTTT. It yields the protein CASSQSPPPTGDTIYF.

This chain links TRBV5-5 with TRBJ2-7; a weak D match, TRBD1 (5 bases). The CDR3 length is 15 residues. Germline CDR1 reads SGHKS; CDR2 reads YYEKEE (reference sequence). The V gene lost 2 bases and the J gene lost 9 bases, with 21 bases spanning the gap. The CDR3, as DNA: TGTGCCAGCAGCTTTTCCCAGGGTACCACCCTTACGCAGTACTTC. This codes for CASSFSQGTTLTQYF.

Written as DNA, the CDR3 is TGTGCCAGCAGTTACCACGGGACAGGGGCGCGACGCTACACCTTC. It translates to CASSYHGTGARRYTF. The chain links TRBV6-2 or TRBV6-3 to TRBJ1-2, with 10 nucleotides matching TRBD1. The trim removed 2 bases at V and 9 bases at J, leaving 9 bases unmatched. Germline-derived CDR1 and CDR2 are MNHEY and SVGEGT. The CDR3 contains 15 residues.

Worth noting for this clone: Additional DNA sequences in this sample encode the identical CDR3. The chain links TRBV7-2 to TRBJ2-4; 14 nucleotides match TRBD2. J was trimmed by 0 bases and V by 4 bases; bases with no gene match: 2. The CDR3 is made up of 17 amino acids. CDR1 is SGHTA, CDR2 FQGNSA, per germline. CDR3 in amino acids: CASSSGLAGEAKNIQYF. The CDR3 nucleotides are TGTGCCAGCAGCTCGGGACTAGCGGGAGAAGCCAAAAACATTCAGTACTTC.

The CDR3 nucleotides are TGTGCCAGCAGCTTATTGCCAGCGGGAGGGTCTGAATACAATGAGCAGTTCTTC. Protein: CASSLLPAGGSEYNEQFF. V is TRBV7-3 and J is TRBJ2-1, with 10 bases lining up with TRBD2. CDR1 and CDR2 from the germline V gene are SGHTA and FQGTGA. The V and J ends lost 2 bases and 4 bases, in that order; junction bases with no gene match: 11. The CDR3 totals 18 residues.

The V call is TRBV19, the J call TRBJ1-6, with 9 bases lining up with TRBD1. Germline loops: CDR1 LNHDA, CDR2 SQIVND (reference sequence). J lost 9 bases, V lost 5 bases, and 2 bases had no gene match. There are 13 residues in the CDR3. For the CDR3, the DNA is TGTGCCAGTAGTGGACAGGGGAGTTCACCCCTCCACTTT. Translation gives CASSGQGSSPLHF.

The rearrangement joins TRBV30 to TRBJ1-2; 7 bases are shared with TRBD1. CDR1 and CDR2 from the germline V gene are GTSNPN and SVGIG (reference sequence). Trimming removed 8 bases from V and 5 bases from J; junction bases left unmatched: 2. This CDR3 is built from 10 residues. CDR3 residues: CAGDRYGYTF. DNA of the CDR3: TGTGCCGGGGACAGATATGGCTACACCTTC.

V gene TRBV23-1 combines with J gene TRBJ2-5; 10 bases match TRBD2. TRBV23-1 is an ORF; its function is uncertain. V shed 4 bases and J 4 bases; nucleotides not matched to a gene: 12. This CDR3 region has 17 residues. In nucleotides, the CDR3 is TGCGCCAGCAGTCCGTCGGCTATGAGCGGGAGGGTAGAGACCCAGTACTTC. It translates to CASSPSAMSGRVETQYF.

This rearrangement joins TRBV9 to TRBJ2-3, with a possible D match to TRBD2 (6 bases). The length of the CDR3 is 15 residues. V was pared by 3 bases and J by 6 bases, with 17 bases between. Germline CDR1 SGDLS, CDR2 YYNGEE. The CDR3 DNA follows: TGTGCCAGCAGCGCCTCCGGGACTCCATATGATACGCAGTATTTT. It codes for CASSASGTPYDTQYF.

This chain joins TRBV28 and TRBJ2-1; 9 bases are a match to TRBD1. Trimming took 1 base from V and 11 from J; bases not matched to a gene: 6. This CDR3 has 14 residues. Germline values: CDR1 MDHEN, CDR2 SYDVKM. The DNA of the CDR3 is TGTGCCAGCAGTTTATCCACGGACAGGGGAAAGCAGTTCTTC. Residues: CASSLSTDRGKQFF. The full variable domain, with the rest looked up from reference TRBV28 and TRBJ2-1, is DVKVTQSSRYLVKRTGEKVFLECVQDMDHENMFWYRQDPGLGLRLIYFSYDVKMKEKGDIPEGYSVSREKKERFSLILESASTNQTSMYLCASSLSTDRGKQFFGPGTRLTVL.

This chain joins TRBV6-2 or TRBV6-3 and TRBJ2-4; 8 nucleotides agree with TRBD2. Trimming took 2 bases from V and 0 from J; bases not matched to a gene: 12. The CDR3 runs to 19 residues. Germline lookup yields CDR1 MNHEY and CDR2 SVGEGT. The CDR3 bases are TGTGCCAGCAGTTACGGGCCGACTAGCGTAAGACTAGCCAAAAACATTCAGTACTTC. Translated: CASSYGPTSVRLAKNIQYF.

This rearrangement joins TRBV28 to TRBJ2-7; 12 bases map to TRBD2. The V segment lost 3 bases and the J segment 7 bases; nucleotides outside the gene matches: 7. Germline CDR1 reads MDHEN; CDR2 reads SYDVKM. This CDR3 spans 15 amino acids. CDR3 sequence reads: CASSFLAGGPGEQYF. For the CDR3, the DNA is TGTGCCAGCAGTTTTCTAGCGGGAGGGCCTGGTGAGCAGTACTTC. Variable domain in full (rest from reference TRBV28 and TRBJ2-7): DVKVTQSSRYLVKRTGEKVFLECVQDMDHENMFWYRQDPGLGLRLIYFSYDVKMKEKGDIPEGYSVSREKKERFSLILESASTNQTSMYLCASSFLAGGPGEQYFGPGTRLTVT.

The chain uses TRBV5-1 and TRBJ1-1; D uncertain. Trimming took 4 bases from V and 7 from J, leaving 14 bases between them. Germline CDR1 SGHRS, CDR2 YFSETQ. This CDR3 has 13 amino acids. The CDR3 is CASSLEEGFEAFF. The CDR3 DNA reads TGCGCCAGCAGCCTCGAGGAGGGATTTGAAGCTTTCTTT. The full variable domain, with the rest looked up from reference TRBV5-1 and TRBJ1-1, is KAGVTQTPRYLIKTRGQQVTLSCSPISGHRSVSWYQQTPGQGLQFLFEYFSETQRNKGNFPGRFSGRQFSNSRSEMNVSTLELGDSALYLCASSLEEGFEAFFGQGTRLTVV.

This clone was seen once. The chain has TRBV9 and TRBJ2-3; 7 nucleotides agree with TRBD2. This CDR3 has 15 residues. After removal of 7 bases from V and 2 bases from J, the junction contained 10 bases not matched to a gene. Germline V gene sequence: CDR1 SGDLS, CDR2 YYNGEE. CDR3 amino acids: CASSEGLTNTDTQYF. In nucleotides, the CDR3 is TGTGCCAGCTCCGAGGGACTAACTAACACAGATACGCAGTATTTT. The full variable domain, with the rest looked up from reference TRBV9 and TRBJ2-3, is DSGVTQTPKHLITATGQRVTLRCSPRSGDLSVYWYQQSLDQGLQFLIQYYNGEERAKGNILERFSAQQFPDLHSELNLSSLELGDSALYFCASSEGLTNTDTQYFGPGTRLTVL.

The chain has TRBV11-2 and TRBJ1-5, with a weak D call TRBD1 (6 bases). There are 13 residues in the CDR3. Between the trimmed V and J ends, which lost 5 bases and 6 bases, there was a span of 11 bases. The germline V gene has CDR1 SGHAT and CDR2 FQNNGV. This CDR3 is CASSTGPGQPQHF. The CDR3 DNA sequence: TGTGCCAGCAGCACAGGGCCGGGTCAGCCCCAGCATTTT.

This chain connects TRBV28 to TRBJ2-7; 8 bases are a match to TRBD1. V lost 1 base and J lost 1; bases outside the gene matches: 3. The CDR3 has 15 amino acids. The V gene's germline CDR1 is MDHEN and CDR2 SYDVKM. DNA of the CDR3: TGTGCCAGCAGTTTATCCGGACAGGGATCCTACGAGCAGTACTTC. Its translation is CASSLSGQGSYEQYF.

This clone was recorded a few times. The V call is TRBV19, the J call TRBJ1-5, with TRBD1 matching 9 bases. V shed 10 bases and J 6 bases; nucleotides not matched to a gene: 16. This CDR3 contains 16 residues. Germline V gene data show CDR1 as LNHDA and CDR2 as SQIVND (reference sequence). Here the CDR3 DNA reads TGTGCCACCCGAGGAATCACAGGGGGCGCGGGTCAGCCCCAGCATTTT. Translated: CATRGITGGAGQPQHF.

For the CDR3, the DNA is TGTGCCAGCAGCCAAGAAGGGACAGGCCGTTATGGCTACACCTTC. This sequence encodes CASSQEGTGRYGYTF. The chain carries TRBV28 and TRBJ1-2; 8 positions match TRBD1. After removal of 6 bases from V and 5 bases from J, the junction contained 11 bases not matched to a gene. In germline, CDR1 is MDHEN, CDR2 SYDVKM. CDR3 length equals 15 residues.

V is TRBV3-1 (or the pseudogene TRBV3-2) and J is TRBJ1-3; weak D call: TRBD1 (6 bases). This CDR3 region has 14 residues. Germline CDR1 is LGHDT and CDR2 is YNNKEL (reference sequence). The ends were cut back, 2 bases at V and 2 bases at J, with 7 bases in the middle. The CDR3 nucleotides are TGTGCCAGCAGCCAACAGGGGACTGGAAACACCATATATTTT. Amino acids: CASSQQGTGNTIYF.

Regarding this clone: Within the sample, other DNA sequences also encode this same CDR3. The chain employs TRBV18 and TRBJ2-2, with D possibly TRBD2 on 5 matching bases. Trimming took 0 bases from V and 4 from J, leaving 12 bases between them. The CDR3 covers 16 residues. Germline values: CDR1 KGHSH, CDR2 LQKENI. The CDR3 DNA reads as TGTGCCAGCTCACCACCGGGAACCGAGGGCACCGGGGAGCTGTTTTTT. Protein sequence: CASSPPGTEGTGELFF.

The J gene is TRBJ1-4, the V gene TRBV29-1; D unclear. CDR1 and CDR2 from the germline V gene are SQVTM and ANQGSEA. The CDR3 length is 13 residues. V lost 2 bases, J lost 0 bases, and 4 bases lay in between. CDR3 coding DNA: TGCAGCGTTGAACCCGCAACTAATGAAAAACTGTTTTTT. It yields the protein CSVEPATNEKLFF.